One T cell receptor beta chain is described in this entry. This sample stems from a study of blood T cells in healthy people across ages. A J-beta primer mix and a sample-barcoded 5' primer were used in a second PCR of roughly 7 to 12 cycles. From the 5' RACE reads, TCRdb called clonotypes with MiXCR, one entry per CDR3 protein. The table includes approximately 1,700,000 distinct CDR3 sequences, roughly two fifths detected once. Germline V gene sequence: CDR1 SGHVS, CDR2 FNYEAQ. The CDR3 contains 15 residues. Trimming removed 2 bases from V and 2 bases from J, with 10 bases in between. Researchers collected about 9.1 milliliters of peripheral blood from every single donor.

The sequence was collected from a human donor in good health. The chain is built from TRBV7-6 and TRBJ1-5; D not certain. Source material: blood. The DNA of the CDR3 is TGTGCCAGCAGCTTATTGGGGAAGGGCAATCAGCCCCAGCATTTT. Translating gives CASSLLGKGNQPQHF.